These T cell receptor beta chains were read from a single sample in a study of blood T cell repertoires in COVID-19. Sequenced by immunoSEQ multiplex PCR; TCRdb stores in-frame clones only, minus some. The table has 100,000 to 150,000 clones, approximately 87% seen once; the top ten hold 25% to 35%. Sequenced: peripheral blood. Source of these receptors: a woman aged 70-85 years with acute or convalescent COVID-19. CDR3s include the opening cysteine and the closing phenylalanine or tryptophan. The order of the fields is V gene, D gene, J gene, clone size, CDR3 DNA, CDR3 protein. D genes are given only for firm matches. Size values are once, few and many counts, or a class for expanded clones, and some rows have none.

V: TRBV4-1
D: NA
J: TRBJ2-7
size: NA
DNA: TGCGCCAGCAGCCCCGGACTCCAGTGGTACGAGCAGTACTTC
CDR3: CASSPGLQWYEQYF

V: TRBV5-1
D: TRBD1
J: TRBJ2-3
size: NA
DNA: TGCGCCAGCAGATCGACCGGGACAGGGAACCCCACAGATACGCAGTATTTT
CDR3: CASRSTGTGNPTDTQYF

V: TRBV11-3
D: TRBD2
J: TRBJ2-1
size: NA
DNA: TGTGCCAGCAGCTTGGGGTGGACTAGCGGGGGGGAGGATGAGCAGTTCTTC
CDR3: CASSLGWTSGGEDEQFF

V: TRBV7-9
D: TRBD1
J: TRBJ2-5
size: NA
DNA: TGTGCCAGCAGGACAGGGGGTGGGGAGACCCAGTACTTC
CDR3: CASRTGGGETQYF

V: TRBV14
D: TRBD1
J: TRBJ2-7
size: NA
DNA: TGTGCCAGCAGCCAAGAAGGGACAGGGGGCGCTTACGAGCAGTACTTC
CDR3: CASSQEGTGGAYEQYF

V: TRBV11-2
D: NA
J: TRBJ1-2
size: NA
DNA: TGTGCCAGCAGCTTAGAGGGGACATTCGTCTCGGGCTACACCTTC
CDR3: CASSLEGTFVSGYTF

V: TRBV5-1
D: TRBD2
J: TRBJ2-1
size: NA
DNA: TGCGCCAGCAAGGGGACTACCTCCTACAATGAGCAGTTCTTC
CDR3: CASKGTTSYNEQFF

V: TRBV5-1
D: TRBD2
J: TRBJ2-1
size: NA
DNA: TGCGCCAGCGCCCATAGCGGGGGGCTCCAGGGTGAGCAGTTCTTC
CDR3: CASAHSGGLQGEQFF

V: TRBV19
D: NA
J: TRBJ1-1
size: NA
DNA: TGTGCCAGTAGTATCCGGACAGCCGGCGACACTGAAGCTTTCTTT
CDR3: CASSIRTAGDTEAFF

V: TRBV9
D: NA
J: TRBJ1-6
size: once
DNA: TGTGCCAGCTCCAGAGGGACATTACTAGATAAAAATTCACCCCTCCACTTT
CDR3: CASSRGTLLDKNSPLHF

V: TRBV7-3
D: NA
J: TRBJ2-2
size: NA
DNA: TGTGCCAGCAGCTTAACGGGGGCGGGCGAGCTGTTTTTT
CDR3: CASSLTGAGELFF

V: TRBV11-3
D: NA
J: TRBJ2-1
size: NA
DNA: TGTGCCAGCAGCTTAGCCCCGAGGTGGACGGGGGACCATGAGCAGTTCTTC
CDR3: CASSLAPRWTGDHEQFF

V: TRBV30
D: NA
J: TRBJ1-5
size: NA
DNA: TGTGCCTGGAGTAAAGCTTTGACGGACAATAGCAATCAGCCCCAGCATTTT
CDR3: CAWSKALTDNSNQPQHF

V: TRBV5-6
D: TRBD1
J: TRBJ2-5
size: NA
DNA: TGTGCCAGCAGCCCTGGACAGGTCCAAGAGACCCAGTACTTC
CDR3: CASSPGQVQETQYF

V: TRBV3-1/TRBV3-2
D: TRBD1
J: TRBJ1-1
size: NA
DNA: TGTGCCAGCAGCCTGACAGGGATGGGGGAGTTCCCTGAAGCTTTCTTT
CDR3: CASSLTGMGEFPEAFF

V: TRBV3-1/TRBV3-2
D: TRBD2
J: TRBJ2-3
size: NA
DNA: TGTGCCAGCAGCCCAACAACTAGCGGGAGTACGCAGTATTTT
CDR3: CASSPTTSGSTQYF

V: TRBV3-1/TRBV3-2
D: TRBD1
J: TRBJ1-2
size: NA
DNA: TGTGCCAGCAGCCATATTGAGGGACAGGGCGGCGGCTACACCTTC
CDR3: CASSHIEGQGGGYTF

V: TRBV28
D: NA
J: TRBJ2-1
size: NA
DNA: TGTGCCAGCAGTTTCCTATACAATGAGCAGTTCTTC
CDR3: CASSFLYNEQFF

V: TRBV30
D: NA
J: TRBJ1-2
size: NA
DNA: TGTGCCCACCGCCACGGGGGGGCTCGGGGAGGCGGCTACACCTTC
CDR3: CAHRHGGARGGGYTF

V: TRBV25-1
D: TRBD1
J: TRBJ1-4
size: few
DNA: TGTGCCGCTCGGGACAGGGGATCTGAAAAACTGTTTTTT
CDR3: CAARDRGSEKLFF

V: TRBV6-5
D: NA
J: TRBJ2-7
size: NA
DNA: TGTGCCAGCAACCACGGACAGACGACCTACGAGCAGTACTTC
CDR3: CASNHGQTTYEQYF

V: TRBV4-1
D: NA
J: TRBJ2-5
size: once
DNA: TGCGCCAGCAGCCAAGGAACAGAAGAGACCCAGTACTTC
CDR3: CASSQGTEETQYF

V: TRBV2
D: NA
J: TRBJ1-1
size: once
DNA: TGTGCCAGCAGTCGGGCAGGGTATTCTTTCTTT
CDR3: CASSRAGYSFF

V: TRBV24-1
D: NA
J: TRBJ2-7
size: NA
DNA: TGTGCCACCAGTGATTCTAGCCTCCAGGGGGGATTCTACGAGCAGTACTTC
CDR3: CATSDSSLQGGFYEQYF

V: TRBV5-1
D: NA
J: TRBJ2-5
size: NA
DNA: TGCGCCAGCAGCTTGTTACAGCCCCAAGAGACCCAGTACTTC
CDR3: CASSLLQPQETQYF

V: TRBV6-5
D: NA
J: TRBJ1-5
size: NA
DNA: TGTGCCAGCAGGAGGACTCAGGGGAATCAGCCCCAGCATTTT
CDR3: CASRRTQGNQPQHF

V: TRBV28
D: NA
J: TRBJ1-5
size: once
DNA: TGTGCCAGCAGTTTTTCGCGCCAGGGGTTGAATCAGCCCCAGCATTTT
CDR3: CASSFSRQGLNQPQHF

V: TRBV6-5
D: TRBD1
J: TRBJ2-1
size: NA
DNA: TGTGCCAGCAGCCCCCAAGGGGACAGCCATGAGCAGTTCTTC
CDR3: CASSPQGDSHEQFF